Within the sample, the clone carrying this T cell receptor (beta chain) is medium-sized. This entry comes from a study of immune heterogeneity within non-small cell lung tumors. There are 14 residues in the CDR3. Trimming at V came to 1 base and at J to 4 bases, leaving 4 bases not matched to a gene. CDR1 and CDR2 from the germline V gene are SGHTA and FQGNSA. A first 10-cycle multiplex round used 32 V-gene and 13 J-gene primers on TCR beta CDR3. MiXCR was run by TCRdb on the multiplex PCR reads, yielding one entry per CDR3 protein. Of thousands of distinct CDR3 sequences detected, roughly 25% appear once; the ten largest clones hold 9% to 15%. Genomic DNA extracted from bulk tumor tissue served as template. A total of approximately 600 ng was used per sample. Spaced far apart, several biopsies were taken from each primary tumor during surgery. Enrolled patients presented with newly diagnosed, previously untreated non-small cell lung cancer and underwent curative surgery.

Sequences were obtained from lung tumor tissue. The receptor was isolated from a man in his sixties with non-small cell lung cancer. The chain has TRBV7-2 and TRBJ2-7; 7 bases agree with TRBD2. The CDR3, as DNA: TGTGCCAGCAGCTTAGGTGGGGGGGTGTACGAGCAGTACTTC. Its protein product is CASSLGGGVYEQYF.